Shown below are 25 T cell receptor beta chains from a single sample sequenced in a study of blood T cell repertoires in COVID-19. Profiling relied on immunoSEQ multiplex PCR, and the TCRdb table lists in-frame clones only, not all of them. The sample consists of 200,000 to 300,000 clones, more than 80% of them appearing once. Input material: PBMCs or T cells enriched from blood (not recorded which). The receptors originated from a man over 45 who had been exposed to COVID-19.

This rearrangement joins TRBV5-1 to TRBJ2-3, with D uncertain. Trimming removed 0 bases from V and 0 bases from J, with 5 bases in between. The CDR3 is 14 amino acids. The germline gives CDR1 SGHRS, CDR2 YFSETQ. The CDR3 reads CASSLVASTDTQYF. Written as DNA, the CDR3 is TGCGCCAGCAGCTTGGTAGCTAGCACAGATACGCAGTATTTT. Based on the CDR3 plus reference TRBV5-1 and TRBJ2-3, the full variable domain is KAGVTQTPRYLIKTRGQQVTLSCSPISGHRSVSWYQQTPGQGLQFLFEYFSETQRNKGNFPGRFSGRQFSNSRSEMNVSTLELGDSALYLCASSLVASTDTQYFGPGTRLTVL.

V usage is TRBV24-1 and J usage is TRBJ1-5; TRBD1 is a possible D gene (6 bases). V was pared by 9 bases and J by 5 bases, with 13 bases between. This CDR3 is built from 13 residues. Germline CDR1 reads KGHDR; CDR2 reads SFDVKD. The CDR3 DNA reads as TGTGCCACCTCGGTCAGGGGAGATCAGCCCCAGCATTTT. It encodes CATSVRGDQPQHF.

The J gene is TRBJ1-4, the V gene TRBV5-6; D possibly corresponds to TRBD1 (6 bases). This CDR3 region has 16 residues. Trimming removed 0 bases from V and 10 bases from J, with 19 bases in between. Per the germline V gene, CDR1 is SGHDT and CDR2 is YYEEEE. The CDR3 DNA sequence: TGTGCCAGCAGCTTGGTGGGGGGGCCAATTTCTGGAAAACTGTTTTTT. Amino acids: CASSLVGGPISGKLFF.

This rearrangement joins TRBV15 to TRBJ2-3; 12 bases fit TRBD2. Trimming removed 0 bases from V and 0 bases from J; junction bases left unmatched: 10. Germline CDR1 and CDR2: LNHNV and YYDKDF (reference sequence). The CDR3 extends over 20 amino acids. In DNA, the CDR3 is TGTGCCACCAGCAGAGATTACGGGCTAGCGGGGGGGATTAGCACAGATACGCAGTATTTT. Protein: CATSRDYGLAGGISTDTQYF.

This chain connects TRBV2 to TRBJ2-7; a weak D match, TRBD2 (5 bases). The length of the CDR3 is 14 residues. Germline assignment: CDR1 SNHLY and CDR2 FYNNEI. Trimming left V 9 bases short and J 3 bases short, with 18 bases between. The chain's CDR3 is CASARTGDIYEQYV. In DNA, the CDR3 is TGTGCCAGTGCCCGGACTGGCGATATCTACGAGCAGTACGTC.

The J gene is TRBJ2-7, the V gene TRBV5-1; no firm D call. V was trimmed by 1 base and J by 0 bases, leaving 8 bases between them. Looked up from germline, CDR1 is SGHRS and CDR2 is YFSETQ. CDR3 length: 14 residues. This CDR3 is CASSLSGASYEQYF. In nucleotides, the CDR3 is TGCGCCAGCAGCTTGTCCGGTGCCTCCTACGAGCAGTACTTC.

This clone is a singleton in its sample. This chain joins TRBV3-1 (or the pseudogene TRBV3-2) and TRBJ2-5; TRBD2 matches 12 bases. V was clipped by 3 bases and J by 5 bases; unmatched bases: 7. This CDR3 has 16 amino acids. Germline CDR1 reads LGHDT; CDR2 reads YNNKEL (reference sequence). The CDR3 sequence: CASSQGATSGGETQYF. As DNA, the CDR3 is TGTGCCAGCAGCCAGGGTGCGACTAGCGGGGGCGAGACCCAGTACTTC.

The V and J genes are TRBV7-2 and TRBJ2-1; 7 nucleotides align to TRBD1. The CDR3 runs to 15 residues. Germline lookup yields CDR1 SGHTA and CDR2 FQGNSA. After removal of 1 base from V and 12 bases from J, the junction contained 12 bases not matched to a gene. CDR3 region: CASSLEGTALPGQFF. The CDR3 DNA reads TGTGCCAGCAGCTTAGAAGGGACAGCCTTACCTGGGCAGTTCTTC.

This sequence joins TRBV15 and TRBJ1-3; maybe TRBD1 (5 bases). CDR1 is LNHNV, CDR2 YYDKDF, per germline (reference sequence). The CDR3 totals 16 residues. Trimming pared 6 bases from V and 0 bases from J, leaving 15 bases between. The CDR3 DNA sequence: TGTGCCACCAGTTCTGGACACATAAACTCTGGAAACACCATATATTTT. Protein sequence: CATSSGHINSGNTIYF.

The rearrangement joins TRBV6-5 to TRBJ1-5, with 8 nucleotides matching TRBD1. The V gene end was trimmed by 5 bases and the J gene end by 6 bases; junction bases not matched to a gene: 9. The germline CDR1 and CDR2 sequences are MNHEY and SVGAGI. The CDR3 is made up of 15 amino acids. CDR3 region: CASSHRGQGGQPQHF. CDR3 in DNA: TGTGCCAGCAGTCACCGAGGACAGGGCGGTCAGCCCCAGCATTTT.

This chain connects TRBV5-6 to TRBJ2-3; TRBD1 matches at 9 bases. CDR3 length equals 15 residues. The germline CDR1 and CDR2 sequences are SGHDT and YYEEEE. Trimming took 4 bases from V and 4 from J; bases not matched to a gene: 7. The CDR3 protein is CASSPRDRVADTQYF. In DNA, the CDR3 is TGTGCCAGCAGCCCCCGGGACAGGGTTGCAGATACGCAGTATTTT. The variable domain in full, with the rest retrieved from reference TRBV5-6 and TRBJ2-3, is DAGVTQSPTHLIKTRGQQVTLRCSPKSGHDTVSWYQQALGQGPQFIFQYYEEEERQRGNFPDRFSGHQFPNYSSELNVNALLLGDSALYLCASSPRDRVADTQYFGPGTRLTVL.

The chain carries TRBV10-3 and TRBJ2-3; the match to TRBD2 covers 8 bases. Germline V CDR1 and CDR2: ENHRY, SYGVKD. V shed 5 bases, J shed 2 bases, and the junction held 6 bases outside the gene matches. The CDR3 is 15 amino acids. The CDR3 region is CAISRGLAPTDTQYF. DNA of the CDR3: TGTGCCATCAGTAGAGGACTAGCCCCCACAGATACGCAGTATTTT.

This clone was seen just once. The V gene is TRBV5-4, the J gene TRBJ2-3; 16 nucleotides line up with TRBD2. J lost 5 bases, V lost 4 bases, and 7 bases had no gene match. CDR1 and CDR2 from the germline V gene are SGHNT and YYREEE (reference sequence). The CDR3 is 17 amino acids. The chain's CDR3 is CASSPGLAGGKRDTQYF. Here the CDR3 DNA reads TGTGCCAGCAGCCCGGGACTAGCGGGGGGGAAGCGAGATACGCAGTATTTT.

The chain couples TRBV15 to TRBJ1-2, with TRBD1 matching over 7 bases. CDR1 is LNHNV, CDR2 YYDKDF, per germline (reference sequence). This CDR3 region has 14 residues. The V and J ends lost 0 bases and 8 bases, in that order; junction bases with no gene match: 6. The CDR3 spells CATSRDLRGRGYTF. The CDR3 DNA reads TGTGCCACCAGCAGAGATCTTAGGGGGCGCGGCTACACCTTC.

Only one count was recorded for this clone. This chain links TRBV5-4 with TRBJ1-2; D perhaps matches TRBD1 (6 bases). From germline, CDR1 is SGHNT and CDR2 YYREEE (reference sequence). CDR3 size: 14 residues. V was shortened by 1 base and J by 5 bases, with 12 bases between the two germline ends. The CDR3 DNA reads TGTGCCAGCAGCTTGTCATGGACAGCGTATGGCTACACCTTC. It encodes CASSLSWTAYGYTF.

The CDR3 sequence is CASRESGTALVRDTQYF. The CDR3 region has the DNA TGCGCCAGCAGAGAGTCCGGGACAGCCCTAGTGCGGGATACGCAGTATTTT. V usage is TRBV5-1 and J usage is TRBJ2-3, with 7 positions matching TRBD1. V trimming: 5 bases; J trimming: 6 bases; junction bases outside the gene matches: 18. This CDR3 has 17 residues. In germline, CDR1 is SGHRS, CDR2 YFSETQ.

This clone was seen more than once but under ten times. This chain connects TRBV6-5 to TRBJ1-3, with no clear D. Trimming took off 6 bases at V and 0 bases at J, with 9 bases between the two ends. This CDR3 comprises 14 residues. Germline CDR1 MNHEY, CDR2 SVGAGI. CDR3 in amino acids: CASRPGSSGNTIYF. The DNA for the CDR3 is TGTGCCAGCAGGCCAGGTAGCTCTGGAAACACCATATATTTT.

CDR3 loop: CASSFPGGGTDTQYF. The CDR3 nucleotides read TGCGCCAGCAGCTTTCCCGGGGGGGGCACAGATACGCAGTATTTT. The chain employs TRBV5-1 and TRBJ2-3, with TRBD2 matching 8 bases. V trimming: 2 bases; J trimming: 1 base; junction bases outside the gene matches: 3. The CDR3 contains 15 residues. Germline assignment: CDR1 SGHRS and CDR2 YFSETQ. Full variable domain (remainder filled in from reference TRBV5-1 and TRBJ2-3): KAGVTQTPRYLIKTRGQQVTLSCSPISGHRSVSWYQQTPGQGLQFLFEYFSETQRNKGNFPGRFSGRQFSNSRSEMNVSTLELGDSALYLCASSFPGGGTDTQYFGPGTRLTVL.

The chain links TRBV29-1 to TRBJ2-5; 12 bases map to TRBD2. This CDR3 spans 17 amino acids. Germline-derived CDR1 and CDR2 are SQVTM and ANQGSEA. The trim removed 5 bases at V and 2 bases at J, leaving 12 bases unmatched. The CDR3 DNA reads as TGCAGCGTTACCACTAGCGGGAGGTTGTCTAGTCAAGAGACCCAGTACTTC. Translated, it gives CSVTTSGRLSSQETQYF.

CDR3 coding DNA: TGTGCCAGCAGCTATACCGCAGGGGATCTGAGTTGCGAGCAGTACTTC. Translation gives CASSYTAGDLSCEQYF. The chain links TRBV28 to TRBJ2-7; D is perhaps TRBD1 (6 bases). The CDR3 is 16 amino acids. V dropped 6 bases and J dropped 6 bases, with 24 bases sitting between them. Germline lookup yields CDR1 MDHEN and CDR2 SYDVKM.

V is TRBV30 and J is TRBJ2-3; TRBD2 matches at 8 bases. V shed 4 bases, J shed 7 bases, and the junction held 10 bases outside the gene matches. The length of the CDR3 is 14 residues. Germline-derived CDR1 and CDR2 are GTSNPN and SVGIG (reference sequence). CDR3 DNA sequence: TGTGCCTGGACTTATAGCGGGGCCCCGTATACGCAGTATTTT. Its protein is CAWTYSGAPYTQYF.

The rearrangement joins TRBV9 to TRBJ2-1, with a weak D call TRBD1 (6 bases). The CDR3 consists of 18 residues. Germline loops: CDR1 SGDLS, CDR2 YYNGEE. Trimming left V 3 bases short and J 2 bases short, with 21 bases between. Written as DNA, the CDR3 is TGTGCCAGCAGCGGGACGCTGGGGACATCAGGAGCCTACAATGAGCAGTTCTTC. Amino acids: CASSGTLGTSGAYNEQFF. The full variable domain, rest sourced from reference TRBV9 and TRBJ2-1, is DSGVTQTPKHLITATGQRVTLRCSPRSGDLSVYWYQQSLDQGLQFLIQYYNGEERAKGNILERFSAQQFPDLHSELNLSSLELGDSALYFCASSGTLGTSGAYNEQFFGPGTRLTVL.

The gene calls are TRBV6-5 and TRBJ2-7, with 7 positions matching TRBD1. Germline lookup yields CDR1 MNHEY and CDR2 SVGAGI. The CDR3 totals 13 residues. V was clipped by 6 bases and J by 4 bases; unmatched bases: 6. CDR3: CASRDRSNYEQYV. In nucleotides, the CDR3 is TGTGCCAGCAGGGACAGGTCCAATTACGAGCAGTACGTC.

This chain connects TRBV5-4 to TRBJ1-1, with 7 bases fitting TRBD1. After removal of 6 bases from V and 1 base from J, the junction contained 3 bases not matched to a gene. This CDR3 region has 13 residues. Germline CDR1 reads SGHNT; CDR2 reads YYREEE (reference sequence). DNA for the CDR3: TGTGCCAGCAACCGGGACAGGAACACTGAAGCTTTCTTT. It yields the protein CASNRDRNTEAFF. The complete variable domain, with remaining parts taken from reference TRBV5-4 and TRBJ1-1, reads ETGVTQSPTHLIKTRGQQVTLRCSSQSGHNTVSWYQQALGQGPQFIFQYYREEENGRGNFPPRFSGLQFPNYSSELNVNALELDDSALYLCASNRDRNTEAFFGQGTRLTVV.

This clone showed up just once. This rearrangement joins TRBV28 to TRBJ2-4, with D perhaps TRBD1 (6 bases). Germline CDR1 is MDHEN and CDR2 is SYDVKM. CDR3 length: 16 residues. Trimming pared 0 bases from V and 3 bases from J, leaving 12 bases between. CDR3: CASSLWPGVDKNIQYF. The CDR3 DNA reads as TGTGCCAGCAGTTTATGGCCAGGGGTCGACAAAAACATTCAGTACTTC.